The 8 T cell receptor beta chains presented below share a single source sample, sequenced in a study of T cells in Graves' hyperthyroidism and ophthalmopathy. RNA transcripts yielded amplified TCR beta CDR3 regions. First-round RT-PCR of the TCR CDR3 relied on the HTBI primer set. TCRdb used MiXCR to reprocess the multiplex PCR reads, holding one entry per CDR3 protein. Of a few hundred thousand distinct CDR3 sequences listed, roughly 15% are singletons. Sequencing was carried out using blood. Every receptor here comes from a woman in her forties or fifties with Graves' hyperthyroidism that later progressed to Graves' ophthalmopathy.

This clonotype was seen many times. This chain joins TRBV5-1 and TRBJ1-1, with D perhaps matching TRBD1 (6 bases). CDR3 length equals 16 residues. Germline CDR1 is SGHRS and CDR2 is YFSETQ. V was trimmed by 4 bases and J by 5 bases, leaving 21 bases between them. CDR3 nucleotide sequence: TGCGCCAGCAGCCCCGCAAGGGGGGGGCCTATTACTGAAGCTTTCTTT. This codes for CASSPARGGPITEAFF.

The rearrangement links TRBV28 to TRBJ1-2; D is unclear. Germline lookup yields CDR1 MDHEN and CDR2 SYDVKM. This CDR3 has 13 amino acids. With 3 bases removed from V and 4 bases from J, the gap between germline ends came to 9 bases. CDR3 bases: TGTGCCAGCAGTTTTCCCGAGGGCTATGGCTACACCTTC. Its translation: CASSFPEGYGYTF.

J is TRBJ1-5 and V is TRBV7-8, with unresolved D. CDR3 length: 16 amino acids. Germline V gene sequence: CDR1 SGHVS, CDR2 FQNEAQ. V shed 1 base and J shed 0 bases, with 10 bases lying between them. CDR3 DNA: TGTGCCAGCAGCTTAGACGGCCTTTATAGCAATCAGCCCCAGCATTTT. Its protein product is CASSLDGLYSNQPQHF.

This clonotype was counted many times. The chain joins TRBV29-1 to TRBJ2-7, with TRBD1 identical over 8 bases. Per germline, CDR1 SQVTM and CDR2 ANQGSEA. Trimming at V came to 7 bases and at J to 3 bases, leaving 8 bases not matched to a gene. This CDR3 has 13 residues. This CDR3 is CSARGRGLYEQYF. CDR3 in DNA: TGCAGCGCCCGGGGCAGGGGGCTCTACGAGCAGTACTTC.

This clonotype was found many times. For the CDR3, the DNA is TGTGCCAGCAGCTTAGGGGTAGGTCTTCATCAGCCCCAGCATTTT. Amino acid sequence: CASSLGVGLHQPQHF. The chain is built from TRBV7-2 and TRBJ1-5; D not resolved. Germline V gives CDR1 SGHTA, CDR2 FQGNSA. The CDR3 consists of 15 residues. V lost 1 base, J lost 5 bases, and 12 bases lay in between.

In this sample, this clonotype turned up many times. The chain has TRBV7-9 and TRBJ2-3, with D perhaps TRBD1 or TRBD2 (5 bases each). V lost 6 bases, J lost 6 bases, and 19 bases lay in between. This CDR3 has 15 amino acids. Germline assignment: CDR1 SEHNR and CDR2 FQNEAQ (reference sequence). As DNA, the CDR3 is TGTGCCAGCAGGAGGGACGGAGAGGTCCCGGATACGCAGTATTTT. As protein: CASRRDGEVPDTQYF.

This clonotype was counted only a few times. This chain joins TRBV4-1 and TRBJ2-3; D unresolved. The germline V and J ends were trimmed by 4 bases and 6 bases, with 11 bases remaining between them. This CDR3 is 13 amino acids long. CDR1 is MGHRA, CDR2 YSYEKL, per germline. The CDR3 region is CASSRNRLDTQYF. Written as DNA, the CDR3 is TGCGCCAGCAGCCGGAACCGTCTTGATACGCAGTATTTT.

This clonotype came up a few times. This chain joins TRBV7-2 and TRBJ2-3, with D maybe TRBD2 (6 bases). The CDR3 consists of 13 residues. Trimming removed 7 bases from V and 5 bases from J, with 13 bases in between. The germline V gene encodes CDR1 SGHTA and CDR2 FQGNSA. The CDR3 DNA sequence: TGTGCCAGCATGAGGGAGGCGGAAGATACGCAGTATTTT. This gives the protein CASMREAEDTQYF.